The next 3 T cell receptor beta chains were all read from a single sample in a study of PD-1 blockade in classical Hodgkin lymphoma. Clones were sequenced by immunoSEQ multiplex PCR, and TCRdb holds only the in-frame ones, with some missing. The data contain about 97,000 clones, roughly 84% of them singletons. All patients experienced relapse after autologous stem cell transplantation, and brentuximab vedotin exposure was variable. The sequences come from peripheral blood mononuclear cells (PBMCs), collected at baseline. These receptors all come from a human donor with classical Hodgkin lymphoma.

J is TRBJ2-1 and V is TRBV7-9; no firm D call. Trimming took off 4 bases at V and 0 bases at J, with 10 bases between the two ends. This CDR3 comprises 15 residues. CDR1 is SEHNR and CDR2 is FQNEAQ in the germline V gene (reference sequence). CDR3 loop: CASSSLQSSYNEQFF. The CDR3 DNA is TGTGCCAGCAGCTCGTTACAGAGCTCCTACAATGAGCAGTTCTTC.

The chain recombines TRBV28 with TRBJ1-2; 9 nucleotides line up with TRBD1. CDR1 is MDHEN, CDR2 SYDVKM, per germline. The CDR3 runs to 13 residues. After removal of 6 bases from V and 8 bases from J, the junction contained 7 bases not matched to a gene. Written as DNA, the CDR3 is TGTGCCAGCAGGACCACAGGGGGCCCCGGCTACACCTTC. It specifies CASRTTGGPGYTF.

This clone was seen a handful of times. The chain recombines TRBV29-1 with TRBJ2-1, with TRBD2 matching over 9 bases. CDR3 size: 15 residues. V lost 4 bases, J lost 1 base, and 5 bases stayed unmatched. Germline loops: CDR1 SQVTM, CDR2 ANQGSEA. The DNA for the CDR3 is TGCAGCGTTGGCAGCGCGGGAGGGTCCTACAATGAGCAGTTCTTC. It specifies CSVGSAGGSYNEQFF.